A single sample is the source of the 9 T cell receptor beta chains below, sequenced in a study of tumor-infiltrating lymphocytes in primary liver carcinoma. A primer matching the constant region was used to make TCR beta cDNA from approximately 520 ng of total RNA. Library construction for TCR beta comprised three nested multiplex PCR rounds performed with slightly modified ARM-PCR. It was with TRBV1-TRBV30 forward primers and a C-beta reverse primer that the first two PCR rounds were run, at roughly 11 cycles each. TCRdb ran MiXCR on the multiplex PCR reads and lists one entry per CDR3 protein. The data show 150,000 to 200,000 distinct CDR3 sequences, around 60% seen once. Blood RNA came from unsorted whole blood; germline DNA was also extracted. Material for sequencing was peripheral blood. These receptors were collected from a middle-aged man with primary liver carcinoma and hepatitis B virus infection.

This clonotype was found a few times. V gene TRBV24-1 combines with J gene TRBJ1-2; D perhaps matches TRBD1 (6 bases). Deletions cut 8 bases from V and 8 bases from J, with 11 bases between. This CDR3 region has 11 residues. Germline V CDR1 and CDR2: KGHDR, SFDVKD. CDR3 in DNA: TGTGCCACCAATCAGGGGAGCGGCTACACCTTC. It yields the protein CATNQGSGYTF.

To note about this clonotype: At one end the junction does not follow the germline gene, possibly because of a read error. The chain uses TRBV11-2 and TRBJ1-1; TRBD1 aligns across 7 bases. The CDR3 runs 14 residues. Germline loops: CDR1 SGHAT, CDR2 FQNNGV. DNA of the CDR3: TGTACCAGCAGCCTACAGACAGGGAGCACTGAAGCTTTCTTT. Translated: CTSSLQTGSTEAFF. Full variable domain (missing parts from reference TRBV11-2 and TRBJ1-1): EAGVAQSPRYKIIEKRQSVAFWCNPISGHATLYWYQQILGQGPKLLIQFQNNGVVDDSQLPKDRFSAERLKGVDSTLKIQPAKLEDSAVYLCTSSLQTGSTEAFFGQGTRLTVV.

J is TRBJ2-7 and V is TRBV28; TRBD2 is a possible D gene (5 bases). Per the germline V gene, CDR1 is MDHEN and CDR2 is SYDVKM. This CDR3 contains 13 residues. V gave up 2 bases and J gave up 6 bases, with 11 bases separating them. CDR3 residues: CASSLGGGSEQYF. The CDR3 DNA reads TGTGCCAGCAGTTTAGGCGGAGGTTCCGAGCAGTACTTC.

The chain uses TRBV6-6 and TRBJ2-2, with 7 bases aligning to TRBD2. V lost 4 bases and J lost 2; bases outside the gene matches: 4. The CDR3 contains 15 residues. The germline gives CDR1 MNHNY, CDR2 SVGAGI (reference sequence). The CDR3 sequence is CASSFAGVNTGELFF. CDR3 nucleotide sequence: TGTGCCAGCAGTTTTGCGGGAGTCAACACCGGGGAGCTGTTTTTT.

CDR3 in DNA: TGTGCCAGCAGTTACGCTTCCCTGTTTTACTTC. It yields the protein CASSYASLFYF. This rearrangement joins TRBV6-5 to TRBJ2-7; D ambiguous. The germline V gene encodes CDR1 MNHEY and CDR2 SVGAGI. The V end lost 2 bases, the J end lost 13 bases, and 12 bases lay between the germline ends. This CDR3 has 11 residues.

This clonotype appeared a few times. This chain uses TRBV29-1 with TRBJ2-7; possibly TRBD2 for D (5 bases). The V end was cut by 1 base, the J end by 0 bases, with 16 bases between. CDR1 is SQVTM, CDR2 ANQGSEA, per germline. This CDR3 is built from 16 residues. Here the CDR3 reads CSVEGGPDSSSYEQYF. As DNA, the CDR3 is TGCAGCGTTGAAGGCGGTCCGGACTCGAGCTCCTACGAGCAGTACTTC.

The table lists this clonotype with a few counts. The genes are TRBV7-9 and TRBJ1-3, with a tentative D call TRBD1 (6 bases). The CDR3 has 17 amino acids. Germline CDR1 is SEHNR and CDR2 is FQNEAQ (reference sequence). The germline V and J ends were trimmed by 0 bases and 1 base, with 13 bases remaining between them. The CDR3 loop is CASSLAEGGWSGNTIYF. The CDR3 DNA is TGTGCCAGCAGCTTAGCGGAGGGGGGCTGGTCTGGAAACACCATATATTTT. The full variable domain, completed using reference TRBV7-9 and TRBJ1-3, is DTGVSQNPRHKITKRGQNVTFRCDPISEHNRLYWYRQTLGQGPEFLTYFQNEAQLEKSRLLSDRFSAERPKGSFSTLEIQRTEQGDSAMYLCASSLAEGGWSGNTIYFGEGSWLTVV.

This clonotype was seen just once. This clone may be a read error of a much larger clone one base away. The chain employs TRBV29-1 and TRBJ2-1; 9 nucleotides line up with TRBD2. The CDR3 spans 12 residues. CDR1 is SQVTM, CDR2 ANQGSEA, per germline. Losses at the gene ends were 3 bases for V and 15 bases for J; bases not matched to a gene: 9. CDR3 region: CSVETSGDDRFF. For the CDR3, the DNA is TGCAGCGTTGAGACTAGCGGAGACGATCGGTTCTTC.

The CDR3 DNA reads TGCGCCAGCAGCCAAAAGGCGTTAGCGAGGGCCTACGAGCAGTACTTC. Amino acids: CASSQKALARAYEQYF. This chain links TRBV4-1 with TRBJ2-7; possible D gene TRBD2, 5 bases. V lost 2 bases and J 2 bases, leaving 16 bases between the germline ends. Looked up from germline, CDR1 is MGHRA and CDR2 is YSYEKL. The CDR3 contains 16 residues.